This paragraph reports one T cell receptor beta chain. What it recognizes is unknown. This specimen belongs to a study of shared clonotypes between healthy human individuals. Study-wide context: Per donor, CD8 memory used one plate, CD8 naive used two, CD4 memory used three and CD4 naive used three. Whole-study findings and limits: The study sampled only blood, and tissue repertoires likely differ. The sharing of 4.5% to 5.5% of naive CD4 clonotypes was seen across a handful of donors.

Naive CD8 cells lacked CD45RO and underwent positive selection for CCR7, leaving out terminally differentiated effector memory CD45RA+ cells. Each replicate PCR on the sorted subsets used approximately 200 ng DNA (around 30,000 T cell genomes). This table comes from immunoSEQ multiplex PCR, and its TCRdb copy is limited to in-frame clones, with some not included. The table lists around 2.1 million clones, roughly 91% of them singletons, with more than 1.5% in the top ten. The CDR3 is 11 amino acids. V lost 6 bases and J 7 bases, leaving 10 bases between the germline ends. In germline, CDR1 is DFQATT, CDR2 SNEGSKA (reference sequence).

Sequences were obtained from naive CD8+ T cells from PBMCs. The TCR comes from a man between 18 and 35 years old in good health. Some clones in this sample may be carry-over from other donors' samples. The chain uses TRBV20-1 and TRBJ2-1; D is undetermined. CDR3 amino acids: CSAEQENEQFF. In DNA form, the CDR3 reads TGCAGTGCAGAGCAGGAGAATGAGCAGTTCTTC.